This record concerns one TCR beta chain sequence. Per the authors' pipeline: For nucleated cells, counts were estimated from reference gene primer amplification. Produced via immunoSEQ multiplex PCR; TCRdb's table is partial and in-frame only. The V and J calls and the clone size are those of that table, but D and trimming were determined from the DNA. Of 300,000 or so clones in the sample, around 87% are singletons; the top ten hold roughly 7.1%. The entry originates in a study of blood T cell repertoires in COVID-19. Study details: Acute and convalescent COVID-19 samples came from the United States, Italy and Spain. Nucleic acid was either cDNA or gDNA, and it came from T cells, B-cell-depleted T cells, or PBMCs.

The source material was peripheral blood. The sequence was obtained from a woman aged 50 to 60 who had recovered from COVID-19.

The CDR3 reads CASSERSGGTDTQYF. CDR3 coding DNA: TGTGCCAGCAGTGAAAGGAGCGGGGGGACAGATACGCAGTATTTT. The chain is built from TRBV2 and TRBJ2-3, with TRBD2 matching 9 bases. The V gene end was trimmed by 2 bases and the J gene end by 3 bases; junction bases not matched to a gene: 3. This CDR3 comprises 15 residues. Germline CDR1 SNHLY, CDR2 FYNNEI.